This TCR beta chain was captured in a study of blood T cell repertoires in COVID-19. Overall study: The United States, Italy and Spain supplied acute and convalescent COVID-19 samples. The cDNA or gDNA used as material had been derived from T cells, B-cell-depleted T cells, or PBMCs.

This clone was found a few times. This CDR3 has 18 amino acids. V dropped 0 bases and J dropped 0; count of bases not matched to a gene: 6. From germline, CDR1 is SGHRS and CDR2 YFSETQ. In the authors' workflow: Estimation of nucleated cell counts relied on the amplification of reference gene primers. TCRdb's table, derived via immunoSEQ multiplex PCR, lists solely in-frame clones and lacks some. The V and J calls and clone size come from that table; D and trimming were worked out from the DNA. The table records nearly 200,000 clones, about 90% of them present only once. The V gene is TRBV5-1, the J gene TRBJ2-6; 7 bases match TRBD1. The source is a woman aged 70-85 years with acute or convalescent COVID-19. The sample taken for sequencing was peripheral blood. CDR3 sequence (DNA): TGCGCCAGCAGCTTGGGACAGGGACAACGCTCTGGGGCCAACGTCCTGACTTTC. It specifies CASSLGQGQRSGANVLTF.